Listed below are T cell receptor beta chains from one sample, sequenced in a study of blood T cell repertoires in COVID-19. The assay was immunoSEQ multiplex PCR, and TCRdb's table has in-frame clones only and misses some. Among roughly 150,000 clones, roughly 80% were seen once, and the ten largest hold under 13%. Sequenced material: peripheral blood. The receptors shown here come from an older man with active or convalescent COVID-19. CDR3s include the opening cysteine and the closing phenylalanine or tryptophan. Not all rows give a size; the values are once, few, many and, for expanded clones, a class.

>NA|TRBV2|14
CASSDSNPNTEAFF
>NA|TRBV11-3|15
CASSLDGRGPNTIYF
>NA|TRBV6-5|14
CASRRDRTNQPQHF
>NA|TRBV10-2|14
CASREYSGSDTQYF
>NA|TRBV28|15
CASSSLAGGYNEQFF
>NA|TRBV15|17
CATSRVRTGADYDTQYF
>NA|TRBV19|13
CASRQPGFGGYTF
>NA|TRBV7-3|15
CASSLGTSGSYEQYF
>NA|TRBV12-3/TRBV12-4|12
CASSPGTGGLFF
>NA|TRBV15|15
CATSRDGQGFTEAFF
>NA|TRBV11-2|17
CASSSGQGKFMNTEAFF
>NA|TRBV2|14
CASSGGTGGRGYTF
>NA|TRBV10-1|12
CASSAGTYEQYF
>NA|TRBV4-3|17
CASSQDKAGGYTGELFF
>many|TRBV14|15
CASSRRGTGSYEQYF
>NA|TRBV5-5|16
CASSLWTGVRNTEAFF
>NA|TRBV5-1|14
CASSFEGANYGYTF
>NA|TRBV20-1|13
CSASGTSYNEQFF
>NA|TRBV7-3|15
CASSTGLATYNEQFF
>NA|TRBV18|13
CASSDQVMYEQYF
>NA|TRBV2|14
CASAPGTGNYGYTF
>NA|TRBV15|15
CATSPKGNRVEGYTF
>once|TRBV5-1|14
CASGPTSGSLEQYF
>once|TRBV19|16
CASSARTQGSPHEQYF
>NA|TRBV9|15
CASSVDLGRDYGYTF
>NA|TRBV5-6|13
CASSLMTSYGYTF
>NA|TRBV11-2|13
CASSLAGGETQYF
>once|TRBV29-1|15
CSVIPGGQSTDTQYF
>once|TRBV6-5|14
CASSWGRSSLGQYF
>NA|TRBV9|16
CASSPTGLAGVNEQFF
>NA|TRBV29-1|13
CSVESSLNTEAFF
>NA|TRBV28|17
CASIPGQGAVIQETQYF
>NA|TRBV6-5|15
CASSPDRSSGNTIYF
>NA|TRBV4-3|14
CASSQDPTGYGYTF
>NA|TRBV6-2/TRBV6-3|14
CASSSKVEQTEAFF
>once|TRBV7-8|13
CASSLVRNQPQHF
>NA|TRBV6-5|15
CASSTLGLVSETQYF
>once|TRBV13|14
CASSPPGKGQPQHF
>NA|TRBV4-3|18
CASSQDRKVQGRTYEQYF
>NA|TRBV10-3|14
CAISELAGYNEQFF
>NA|TRBV18|17
CASSPKQRATLDTEAFF
>NA|TRBV2|14
CASSEMRGGRRAFF
>once|TRBV18|15
CASSPRSGSRYEQYF
>NA|TRBV28|16
CASRSFRDAGSTEAFF
>NA|TRBV6-5|13
CASSRDSNYGYTF
>once|TRBV5-6|14
CASSLAGAGTEAFF
>NA|TRBV9|15
CASSPQRSGAYEQYF
>NA|TRBV10-3|11
CAISPGTEAFF
>many|TRBV6-1|15
CASSEQVPPNEKLFF
>NA|TRBV5-1|14
CASSLDRGHYGYTF
>NA|TRBV5-1|16
CASSTHLAGGGNEQFF
>NA|TRBV5-1|15
CASTWPSGSQETQYF
>NA|TRBV5-1|16
CASSLPGTSGYNEQFF
>NA|TRBV7-9|15
CASSARTGTRDGYTF
>NA|TRBV6-5|14
CASSYWGDFDEQFF
>NA|TRBV6-2/TRBV6-3|15
CASSPIGGERNEQFF
>NA|TRBV2|14
CASHIRGVIYEQYF
>NA|TRBV9|15
CASSPFGDSYTEAFF